The clone carrying this T cell receptor beta chain was observed a few times. Germline CDR1 DFQATT, CDR2 SNEGSKA (reference sequence). J was trimmed by 2 bases and V by 6 bases; bases with no gene match: 7. This CDR3 spans 14 amino acids. The record originates from a study of regulatory T cells in long-lasting Graves disease. Through Arm-PCR of CDR3 regions and iRepertoire HTBI primers, TCR beta libraries were built. TCRdb passed the multiplex PCR reads through MiXCR, listing each CDR3 protein once. The data show approximately 400,000 distinct CDR3 sequences, with about 16% seen just once and about 24% held by the top ten. Time point here: newly diagnosed GD, antithyroid drugs for less than 3 months. PBMC-derived RNA was used for the TCR library. About 10 milliliters of peripheral blood were taken and placed in EDTA tubes.

This specimen was peripheral blood mononuclear cells (PBMCs), taken at new diagnosis, from a patient treated with antithyroid drugs. The sequence derives from a female donor with Graves disease. The chain employs TRBV20-1 and TRBJ2-7, with 10 bases matching TRBD2. The CDR3: CSATGTSATYEQYF. The CDR3 DNA is TGCAGTGCGACCGGGACTAGCGCGACCTACGAGCAGTACTTC.